This T cell receptor (beta chain) was captured by sequencing in a study of post-analysis software for immune sequencing data. Study-wide findings and caveats: When patients were compared with controls, about 5 TRBV segments were more frequent, TRBV5-6, TRBV5-1 and TRBV20-1 among them.

This clonotype has a count of ten or more. Antigen: not known. Unique molecular identifiers tagged the TCR beta cDNA libraries. TCRdb reanalysed the PCR reads using MiXCR and keeps one entry per CDR3 protein. Here the sample spans about 200,000 distinct CDR3 sequences, 25% to 35% being singletons. The germline V gene encodes CDR1 MNHEY and CDR2 SVGAGI. V lost 5 bases and J lost 0, with 8 bases in between. This CDR3 is 14 amino acids long. This clonotype originated in a girl aged 2-17 years with multiple sclerosis. The sample comprised blood. The J gene is TRBJ2-4, the V gene TRBV6-5, with TRBD2 as a possible D gene (5 bases). DNA of the CDR3: TGTGCCAGCAGTGACTACGGAGCCAAAAACATTCAGTACTTC. This encodes CASSDYGAKNIQYF.